This entry concerns a single T cell receptor beta chain. Its antigen is not identified. These data belong to a study of shared clonotypes between healthy human individuals. CD4+ cells were split into CD45RA+ naive and CD45RA-negative memory subsets. Trimming took 2 bases from V and 5 from J; bases not matched to a gene: 10. Per the germline V gene, CDR1 is SGHTA and CDR2 is FQGNSA. CDR3 length equals 17 residues. Study findings and constraints: Sample collection involved blood only; tissue repertoires are likely different.

Sorted subsets were amplified in replicate PCRs using approximately 0.2 ug DNA, roughly 30,000 T cell genomes. Sequencing used immunoSEQ multiplex PCR; TCRdb keeps in-frame clones, though not all of them. The table records approximately 1.1 million clones, around 82% of them present only once. The V and J genes are TRBV7-2 and TRBJ2-3; 10 positions match TRBD2. Sequencing input: memory CD4+ T cells from PBMCs. Stated subset: CD45RA-negative fraction. This TCR was sampled from a man younger than 35 in good health. Some clones in this sample may be carry-over from other donors' samples. CDR3 DNA sequence: TGTGCCAGCAGCTTATCGCCTAGCGGGAGCCCCGGAGATACGCAGTATTTT. Protein product: CASSLSPSGSPGDTQYF.